The source of this TCR beta chain is a study of Ad26.COV2.S vaccination and SARS-CoV-2 variants. CDR3 length equals 10 residues. The germline V gene encodes CDR1 MRHNA and CDR2 SNTAGT. With 10 bases removed from V and 5 bases from J, the gap between germline ends came to 6 bases. Specified treatment: some 20 received Ad26.COV2.S at low or high dose, single or two shots; 5 received placebo; per-sample allocation not given. On day 63 after the first injection, vaccine and placebo recipients gave samples. The assay was immunoSEQ multiplex PCR, and TCRdb's table has in-frame clones only and misses some. The sample yields about 320,000 clones, about 86% seen once.

The sequence came from a person between 18 and 59 years old who received the Ad26.COV2.S COVID-19 vaccine or a placebo. The sequences come from peripheral blood, collected in a trial of Ad26.COV2.S vaccine versus placebo. The chain recombines TRBV6-4 with TRBJ2-1; D gene unclear. CDR3 nucleotides: TGTGCCACCAATGACAATGAGCAGTTCTTC. It codes for CATNDNEQFF.